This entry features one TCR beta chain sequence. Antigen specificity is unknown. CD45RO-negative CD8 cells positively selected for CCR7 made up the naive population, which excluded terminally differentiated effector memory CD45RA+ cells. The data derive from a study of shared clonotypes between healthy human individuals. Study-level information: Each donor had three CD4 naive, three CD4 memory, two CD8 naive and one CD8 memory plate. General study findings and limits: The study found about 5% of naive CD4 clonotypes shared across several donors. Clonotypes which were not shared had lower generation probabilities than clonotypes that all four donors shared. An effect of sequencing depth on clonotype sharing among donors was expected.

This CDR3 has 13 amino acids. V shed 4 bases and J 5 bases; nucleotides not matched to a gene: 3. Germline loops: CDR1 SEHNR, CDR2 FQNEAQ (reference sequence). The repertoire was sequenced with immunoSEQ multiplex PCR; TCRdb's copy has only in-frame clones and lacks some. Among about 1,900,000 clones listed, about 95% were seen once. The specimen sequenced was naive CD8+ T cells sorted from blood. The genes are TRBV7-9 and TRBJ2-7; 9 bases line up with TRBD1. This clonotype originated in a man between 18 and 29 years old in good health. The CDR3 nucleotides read TGTGCCAGCAGCTCGACAGGGGGGCACGAGCAGTACTTC. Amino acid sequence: CASSSTGGHEQYF.